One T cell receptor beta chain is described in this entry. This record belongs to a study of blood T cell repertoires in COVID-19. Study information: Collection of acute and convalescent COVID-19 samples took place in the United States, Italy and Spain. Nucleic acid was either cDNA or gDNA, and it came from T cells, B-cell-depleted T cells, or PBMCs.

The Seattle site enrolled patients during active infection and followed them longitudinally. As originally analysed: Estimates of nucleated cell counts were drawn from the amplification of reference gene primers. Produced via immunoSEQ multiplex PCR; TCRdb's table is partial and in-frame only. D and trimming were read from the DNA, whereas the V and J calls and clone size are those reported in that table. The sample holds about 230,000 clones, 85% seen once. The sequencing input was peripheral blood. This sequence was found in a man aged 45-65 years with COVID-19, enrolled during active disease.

CDR3 amino acids: CASNPDWELPETQYF. The CDR3 DNA reads as TGTGCCAGCAACCCAGACTGGGAGCTACCAGAGACCCAGTACTTC. This chain uses TRBV5-4 with TRBJ2-5, with D maybe TRBD2 (5 bases). The V gene's germline CDR1 is SGHNT and CDR2 YYREEE (reference sequence). The ends were cut back, 6 bases at V and 4 bases at J, with 19 bases in the middle. The CDR3 extends over 15 amino acids.